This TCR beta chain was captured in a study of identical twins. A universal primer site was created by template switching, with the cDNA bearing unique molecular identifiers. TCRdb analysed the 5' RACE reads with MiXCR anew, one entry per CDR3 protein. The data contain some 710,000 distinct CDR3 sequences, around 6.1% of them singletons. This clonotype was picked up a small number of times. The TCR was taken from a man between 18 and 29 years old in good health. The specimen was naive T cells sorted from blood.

CDR3 DNA sequence: TGTGCCAGTAGTATAGTGGAGGGGGATACGCAGTATTTT. This codes for CASSIVEGDTQYF. The chain is built from TRBV19 and TRBJ2-3, with D maybe TRBD2 (6 bases). Germline CDR1 LNHDA, CDR2 SQIVND (reference sequence). The CDR3 has 13 amino acids. Trimming removed 1 base at V and 6 bases at J, with 8 bases between.